These T cell receptor beta chains were read from a single sample in a study of blood T cells in healthy people across ages. Using its own MiXCR run on the 5' RACE reads, TCRdb lists one record per CDR3 protein. In the table there are over 1,300,000 distinct CDR3 sequences, 59% of which are singletons. The sequenced material came from blood. The receptors shown here come from a man younger than 35 in good health. Both conserved end residues are trimmed from each CDR3. Only some rows state a clone size, as once, few, many or a class for expanded clones.

j_call: TRBJ2-5; v_call: TRBV7-2; clone_size: .; cdr3_aa: AGGLAGDGGETQY
j_call: TRBJ2-1; v_call: TRBV20-1; clone_size: .; cdr3_aa: SARDHLLLASNEQF
j_call: TRBJ2-7; v_call: TRBV12-3/TRBV12-4; clone_size: .; cdr3_aa: ASSRGALKDLTYEQY
j_call: TRBJ1-3; v_call: TRBV4-3; clone_size: .; cdr3_aa: ASSQEWQPLNSGNTIY
j_call: TRBJ2-1; v_call: TRBV5-1; clone_size: .; cdr3_aa: ASSLGGLALGNEQF
j_call: TRBJ1-4; v_call: TRBV4-1; clone_size: .; cdr3_aa: ASRPESRVFSTNEKLF
j_call: TRBJ1-2; v_call: TRBV6-5; clone_size: .; cdr3_aa: ASSYSGFEGYT
j_call: TRBJ1-2; v_call: TRBV12-3/TRBV12-4; clone_size: .; cdr3_aa: ASSTDLYGYT
j_call: TRBJ2-2; v_call: TRBV4-1; clone_size: .; cdr3_aa: ASSARDRVAGELF
j_call: TRBJ1-5; v_call: TRBV6-2/TRBV6-3; clone_size: .; cdr3_aa: ASIAAERINQPQH
j_call: TRBJ2-2; v_call: TRBV12-5; clone_size: .; cdr3_aa: ASASPSGRYTGELF
j_call: TRBJ2-2; v_call: TRBV4-3; clone_size: .; cdr3_aa: ASSQNTGRGTGELF
j_call: TRBJ2-1; v_call: TRBV27; clone_size: .; cdr3_aa: ASSLSGGRQF
j_call: TRBJ2-1; v_call: TRBV7-8; clone_size: .; cdr3_aa: ASSSNSRPLNEQF
j_call: TRBJ2-3; v_call: TRBV7-2; clone_size: few; cdr3_aa: ASSLSSGTQY
j_call: TRBJ2-1; v_call: TRBV5-1; clone_size: .; cdr3_aa: ASSPPRQEQF
j_call: TRBJ2-5; v_call: TRBV3-1; clone_size: .; cdr3_aa: ASSPFSSGGSLRETQY
j_call: TRBJ1-6; v_call: TRBV6-5; clone_size: .; cdr3_aa: ASSPFLVSPLH
j_call: TRBJ2-1; v_call: TRBV27; clone_size: .; cdr3_aa: ASSSSTGAYNEQF
j_call: .; v_call: TRBV7-9; clone_size: .; cdr3_aa: ASSLSSRYLPVYNEQY
j_call: TRBJ2-5; v_call: TRBV20-1; clone_size: once; cdr3_aa: SAGEVLAAAYQETQY
j_call: TRBJ2-1; v_call: TRBV6-5; clone_size: once; cdr3_aa: ASSSSGAEQF
j_call: .; v_call: TRBV7-2; clone_size: once; cdr3_aa: ASSLGDLAGGQTQY
j_call: TRBJ1-4; v_call: TRBV12-3/TRBV12-4; clone_size: .; cdr3_aa: ASSVGFGEKLF
j_call: TRBJ2-1; v_call: TRBV18; clone_size: .; cdr3_aa: ASSPPDSSRFEQF
j_call: TRBJ2-7; v_call: TRBV2; clone_size: few; cdr3_aa: ASSESNEQY
j_call: TRBJ2-7; v_call: TRBV13; clone_size: .; cdr3_aa: ASSSTPSLAGNYEQY
j_call: TRBJ2-2; v_call: TRBV7-9; clone_size: .; cdr3_aa: ASTTTPEAGELF
j_call: TRBJ2-1; v_call: TRBV7-2; clone_size: .; cdr3_aa: ASMRPGSRGYNEQF
j_call: TRBJ2-7; v_call: TRBV6-6; clone_size: .; cdr3_aa: ASVPADGYEQY
j_call: .; v_call: TRBV5-1; clone_size: .; cdr3_aa: ASSFPLGGDYSYNEQY
j_call: TRBJ2-3; v_call: TRBV7-7; clone_size: .; cdr3_aa: ASSPGQARIDTQY
j_call: TRBJ2-5; v_call: TRBV28; clone_size: few; cdr3_aa: ASMLGTKQETQY
j_call: TRBJ2-3; v_call: TRBV9; clone_size: few; cdr3_aa: ASSGTGTLTDTQY
j_call: TRBJ2-7; v_call: TRBV29-1; clone_size: .; cdr3_aa: SVGVASEQY
j_call: TRBJ1-1; v_call: TRBV12-3/TRBV12-4; clone_size: once; cdr3_aa: ASASTEGAAEAF
j_call: TRBJ2-7; v_call: TRBV6-1; clone_size: few; cdr3_aa: ASSEIRDRGHEQY
j_call: TRBJ2-1; v_call: TRBV7-6; clone_size: few; cdr3_aa: ASSLRTSGGQQF
j_call: TRBJ1-2; v_call: TRBV11-2; clone_size: .; cdr3_aa: ASSLEPWGVSYGYT
j_call: .; v_call: TRBV6-1; clone_size: .; cdr3_aa: ASSERWGLAGYEQY
j_call: TRBJ1-1; v_call: TRBV29-1; clone_size: few; cdr3_aa: SVEGFPEGYTEAF
j_call: TRBJ2-7; v_call: TRBV27; clone_size: .; cdr3_aa: ASSLKARAYEQY
j_call: TRBJ2-1; v_call: TRBV12-3/TRBV12-4; clone_size: few; cdr3_aa: ASTSGGADVYEQF
j_call: TRBJ2-4; v_call: TRBV6-2/TRBV6-3; clone_size: .; cdr3_aa: AAGRGWKNIQY
j_call: TRBJ1-2; v_call: TRBV7-2; clone_size: .; cdr3_aa: ASSPTGSTGDYGYT
j_call: TRBJ1-2; v_call: TRBV6-1; clone_size: few; cdr3_aa: ASHPIANYGYT
j_call: TRBJ1-1; v_call: TRBV6-6; clone_size: .; cdr3_aa: ASVLGGTEAF
j_call: .; v_call: TRBV7-9; clone_size: .; cdr3_aa: ASSWGGGRQETQY
j_call: TRBJ2-4; v_call: TRBV2; clone_size: .; cdr3_aa: ASSEWDLAKNIQY
j_call: TRBJ1-1; v_call: TRBV7-2; clone_size: .; cdr3_aa: ASSLVTARGNTGAF
j_call: .; v_call: TRBV29-1; clone_size: few; cdr3_aa: SVQTMGSYEQY
j_call: TRBJ1-2; v_call: TRBV7-8; clone_size: .; cdr3_aa: ASSLAERQAYGYT
j_call: TRBJ1-4; v_call: TRBV4-1; clone_size: .; cdr3_aa: ASSEGLRREKLF
j_call: TRBJ2-3; v_call: TRBV29-1; clone_size: .; cdr3_aa: SVSPTGMDTDTQY
j_call: .; v_call: TRBV21-1; clone_size: .; cdr3_aa: ASSKVGEAGDGNYEQY